This T cell receptor beta chain derives from a study of CD8 T cells in ankylosing spondylitis. The sample holds many counts of this clonotype. As yet, its antigen is unknown. Whole-study findings and limits: Disease-linked clones reportedly showed significant enrichment in matched ankylosing spondylitis synovial fluid. A motif of eight or nine highly homologous TCR beta variants was seen as apparently characteristic of ankylosing spondylitis blood.

It was by quantitative 5'-RACE with molecular barcodes that TCR beta libraries were made. Using its own MiXCR run on the 5' RACE reads, TCRdb lists one record per CDR3 protein. The sample lists 200,000 to 250,000 distinct CDR3 sequences; approximately 20% were seen once. V lost 0 bases, J lost 1 base, and 12 bases lay in between. The CDR3 spans 16 residues. Germline assignment: CDR1 LGHNA and CDR2 YNFKEQ. The TCR sequence derives from a male donor with ankylosing spondylitis. What was sequenced was blood, either unsorted or a sorted T cell fraction (not recorded which). The chain has TRBV4-2 and TRBJ1-1; D is undetermined. CDR3 nucleotide sequence: TGTGCCAGCAGCCAAGATTTAGGACTACCGAACACTGAAGCTTTCTTT. Residues: CASSQDLGLPNTEAFF.